What follows describes a single T cell receptor (beta chain). The antigen remains unidentified. The record originates from a study of CD8 T cells in ankylosing spondylitis. The study's findings and limits: Significant enrichment of disease-linked clones was reported in matched ankylosing spondylitis synovial fluid. As for the disease-linked clones, they showed a CD8+ phenotype and occurred at relatively low frequencies in peripheral blood. Blood of patients with ankylosing spondylitis appeared to be characterized by a TCR beta motif of fewer than 10 highly homologous variants.

Library preparation for TCR beta used quantitative 5'-RACE with molecular barcodes. TCRdb analysed the 5' RACE reads with MiXCR anew, one entry per CDR3 protein. The sample lists 670,000 or so distinct CDR3 sequences, 19% occurring once. V shed 4 bases, J shed 5 bases, and the junction held 6 bases outside the gene matches. The length of the CDR3 is 16 residues. Germline CDR1 reads SEHNR; CDR2 reads FQNEAQ (reference sequence). This clonotype originated in a male donor with ankylosing spondylitis. The rearrangement links TRBV7-9 to TRBJ2-5; 14 positions match TRBD2. Input material: blood, either unsorted or a sorted T cell fraction (not recorded which). CDR3 sequence: CASSSTSGGDTETQYF. As DNA, the CDR3 is TGTGCCAGCAGCTCGACTAGCGGGGGGGATACGGAGACCCAGTACTTC.